Following are 5 T cell receptor beta chains from one sample sequenced in a study of T-cell reconstitution after alpha-beta-depleted transplantation in children. The library targeted TCRbeta and was prepared with unique molecular identifiers. TCRdb recomputed calls from the PCR reads with MiXCR, one row per CDR3 protein. The sample consists of over 100,000 distinct CDR3 sequences, 10% of them appearing once. Sequencing was performed on PBMCs, taken before TCRalphabeta/CD19-depleted stem cell transplant. The receptors originated from a boy aged 2 to 10 with acute lymphoblastic leukemia, due to receive a stem cell transplant.

This clonotype came up a few times. The genes are TRBV11-2 and TRBJ2-2, with D perhaps matching TRBD2 (6 bases). V gave up 6 bases and J gave up 6 bases, with 17 bases separating them. Germline V CDR1 and CDR2: SGHAT, FQNNGV. CDR3 size: 15 residues. In nucleotides, the CDR3 is TGTGCCAGCAGATCGATCGGGGGTAGGGCCGGGGAGCTGTTTTTT. It encodes CASRSIGGRAGELFF.

The V call is TRBV20-1, the J call TRBJ1-1; tentative D call: TRBD1 (5 bases). V lost 4 bases and J lost 1, with 10 bases in between. Germline CDR1 DFQATT, CDR2 SNEGSKA (reference sequence). This CDR3 region has 13 residues. DNA for the CDR3: TGCAGTGCTACCAGACAGTGGAACACTGAAGCTTTCTTT. It specifies CSATRQWNTEAFF.

A few counts support this clonotype. This chain links TRBV20-1 with TRBJ2-1, with D tentatively TRBD2 (5 bases). V was shortened by 6 bases and J by 6 bases, with 18 bases between the two germline ends. The CDR3 sequence is 14 residues long. Germline V CDR1 and CDR2: DFQATT, SNEGSKA (reference sequence). For the CDR3, the DNA is TGCAGTGCCAATCCCTCGGGGAGCGGCAATGAGCAGTTCTTC. This sequence encodes CSANPSGSGNEQFF.

This clonotype was detected many times. The rearrangement joins TRBV7-2 to TRBJ2-1; TRBD2 agrees at 11 bases. The CDR3 contains 16 residues. The V and J ends lost 1 base and 8 bases, in that order; junction bases with no gene match: 7. Germline V gives CDR1 SGHTA, CDR2 FQGNSA. The CDR3 DNA is TGTGCCAGCAGCTTAGGGATAGCGGGAGGGGACGATGAGCAGTTCTTC. Protein product: CASSLGIAGGDDEQFF.

This clonotype has a handful of counts. CDR3 in amino acids: CASSEAQDYTGELFF. The CDR3 DNA is TGTGCCAGCAGTGAAGCGCAGGACTACACCGGGGAGCTGTTTTTT. The genes are TRBV6-1 and TRBJ2-2; D possibly corresponds to TRBD2 (5 bases). The CDR3 totals 15 residues. Germline CDR1 is MNHNS and CDR2 is SASEGT. V shed 0 bases and J shed 3 bases, with 8 bases lying between them.